These 4 T cell receptor beta chains were sequenced from one sample in a study of T cells in Graves' hyperthyroidism and ophthalmopathy. RNA transcripts were the template for amplifying TCR beta CDR3 regions. The HTBI set primed first-round TCR CDR3 RT-PCR. TCRdb independently ran MiXCR on the multiplex PCR reads; one entry per CDR3 protein. This sample has about 640,000 distinct CDR3 sequences, with more than 12% found just once. The sample consisted of blood. The receptors were gathered from a woman in her forties or fifties with Graves' ophthalmopathy.

In this sample, this clonotype turned up many times. The DNA for the CDR3 is TGTGCCAGCAGCTTAGGTCGGGGGGCGATCGCAGATACGCAGTATTTT. Encoded protein: CASSLGRGAIADTQYF. The rearrangement uses TRBV7-8 and TRBJ2-3; tentatively, D is TRBD2 (7 bases). Germline values: CDR1 SGHVS, CDR2 FQNEAQ. V was clipped by 1 base and J by 4 bases, with 15 bases between them. The CDR3 totals 16 residues.

In this sample, this clonotype turned up many times. The chain carries TRBV11-1 and TRBJ2-3; 7 bases match TRBD2. This CDR3 has 15 residues. After removal of 5 bases from V and 6 bases from J, the junction contained 11 bases not matched to a gene. Germline assignment: CDR1 SGHAT and CDR2 FQDESV (reference sequence). CDR3 protein: CASSLWISGADTQYF. In DNA, the CDR3 is TGTGCCAGCAGCCTATGGATAAGCGGGGCCGATACGCAGTATTTT. Drawing the rest from reference TRBV11-1 and TRBJ2-3, the complete variable domain is EAEVAQSPRYKITEKSQAVAFWCDPISGHATLYWYRQILGQGPELLVQFQDESVVDDSQLPKDRFSAERLKGVDSTLKIQPAELGDSAMYLCASSLWISGADTQYFGPGTRLTVL.

This chain uses TRBV19 with TRBJ2-2; TRBD1 might be the D (5 bases). V lost 4 bases to trimming and J lost 6 bases, with 18 bases between them. Germline loops: CDR1 LNHDA, CDR2 SQIVND (reference sequence). CDR3 length: 16 residues. The CDR3 reads CASSTNQGFGSGELFF. As DNA, the CDR3 is TGTGCCAGTAGTACCAATCAGGGCTTCGGTTCCGGGGAGCTGTTTTTT.

This clonotype was seen many times. The genes are TRBV7-9 and TRBJ2-3; 8 bases align to TRBD2. Germline V gene lookup returns CDR1 SEHNR and CDR2 FQNEAQ (reference sequence). The CDR3 sequence is 17 residues long. J was trimmed by 3 bases and V by 1 base; bases with no gene match: 9. The chain's CDR3 is CASSLVGAGVQTDTQYF. CDR3 nucleotides: TGTGCCAGCAGCTTAGTCGGAGCGGGGGTCCAAACAGATACGCAGTATTTT.